This record covers a single T cell receptor beta chain. The antigen remains unidentified. The CDR3 sequence is 16 residues long. V was cut by 0 bases and J by 3 bases, with 15 bases left in between. Looked up from germline, CDR1 is SGHRS and CDR2 is YFSETQ. This entry comes from a study of cytomegalovirus exposure and HLA in healthy donors. Overall study results and limits: Previously analyzed data showed that most TCR beta V segments were productive at a frequency of about 90% or about 30%. Relative to the approximately 660-donor mean, N-insertions were reportedly fewer in an Asian-associated ancestry cluster in a later analysis. According to reports, the classifier identified cytomegalovirus status with high specificity and sensitivity.

Amplification used 60 Vbeta primers and 13 Jbeta primers. Original handling: A follow-up analysis tallied tens of millions of unique TCR beta chains, some 9.9 million shared. Method: immunoSEQ multiplex PCR; TCRdb's copy keeps in-frame clones and lacks some. That table gives V, J and clone size, and the DNA gave D and trimming. Of about 140,000 clones in the sample, around 80% were seen once. The sequence was collected from a male donor in good health and CMV-seronegative. Sequencing was carried out using PBMCs. This chain connects TRBV5-1 to TRBJ1-1; D is possibly TRBD1 (5 bases). CDR3 protein: CASSLGQGNYDTEAFF. As DNA, the CDR3 is TGCGCCAGCAGCTTGGGGCAGGGAAATTATGACACTGAAGCTTTCTTT. Using reference TRBV5-1 and TRBJ1-1 for the parts outside the CDR3, the full variable domain is KAGVTQTPRYLIKTRGQQVTLSCSPISGHRSVSWYQQTPGQGLQFLFEYFSETQRNKGNFPGRFSGRQFSNSRSEMNVSTLELGDSALYLCASSLGQGNYDTEAFFGQGTRLTVV.